The clone carrying this T cell receptor (beta chain) was found a few times. The antigen remains undetermined. The sample is drawn from a study of early T cells in non-severe SARS-CoV-2 infection. For the study at large: The input, bulk RNA from unsorted whole blood, was sequenced, and chains were unpaired. Study-level results: The study's VDJdb matching favored anti-spike CD8 responses and missed private and CD4 specificities.

Germline V gives CDR1 SGHAT, CDR2 FQNNGV. The CDR3 covers 14 residues. The V gene lost 5 bases and the J gene lost 4 bases, with 14 bases spanning the gap. Unique molecular identifiers tagged individual cDNA molecules. Each CDR3 protein gets one entry after TCRdb re-called the 5' RACE reads with MiXCR. The sample has about 77,000 distinct CDR3 sequences; roughly 16% are singletons. The genes are TRBV11-2 and TRBJ1-1, with TRBD1 as a possible D gene (5 bases). The sample consisted of whole blood. The receptor was derived from an adult who was a healthcare worker with PCR-confirmed SARS-CoV-2 infection or an uninfected control (not recorded which). CDR3 amino acids: CASSRIGAATEAFF. Here the CDR3 DNA reads TGTGCCAGCAGCCGAATCGGGGCAGCCACTGAAGCTTTCTTT.